What follows is one TCR beta chain and its context. Its antigen is currently not known. No base quality values were provided; no much bigger clone lies one nucleotide off. Receptors were amplified or captured by the immunoSEQ multiplex PCR assay. A mixture of 60 forward primers for TCR Vbeta segments and 13 reverse primers for TCR Jbeta segments was used in the multiplex PCR. The CDR3 region of rearranged TCR beta genes was amplified from genomic DNA with a multiplex PCR assay. Amplified TCR beta libraries were sequenced as 87-base-pair reads on the Illumina HiSeq System. Per the original workflow: A later analysis tallied roughly 76 million unique TCR beta chains across the 666 repertoires, and about 12 million of those chains were shared by two or more donors. Raw reads were error-corrected and collapsed into unique sequences by a nearest-neighbor algorithm in which closely related sequences were merged to remove PCR and sequencing errors. V, D and J gene segments were assigned by aligning CDR3 sequences to IMGT reference sequences. For a sequence to be retained, a match of at least six nucleotides was required to both a V gene segment and a J gene segment. Rearrangements were called productive when the CDR3 lacked stop codons and stayed in frame with V and J; all others were non-productive. CDR3 was defined according to IMGT convention as the region running from the second conserved V-encoded cysteine to the conserved J-encoded phenylalanine. The earlier analysis of some 600 of the donors excluded sequences that lacked an unambiguous match to a single V gene segment. An earlier analysis of fewer than 750 of the donors classified V segments as functional when productive rearrangements were above 56.7% and as segregating when the standard deviation between donors was above 5%. A statistical classification framework was built for diagnosing cytomegalovirus status from the catalog of TCR beta chain sequences. A later analysis assigned V and J genes by comparing TCR nucleotide sequences with IMGT/GENE-DB human TR gene sequences. A later analysis assigned CDR3 sequences and most-parsimonious VDJ recombination scenarios with the TCRdist pipeline. In a later analysis, each TCR beta chain was defined by its CDR3 amino acid sequence together with its V-gene family, and reads lacking a unique V-gene family were excluded. A later analysis removed several hundred highly shared, low-generation-probability nucleotide sequences to deal with suspected cross-contamination and a sequencing artifact. For each public chain, a later analysis derived a clonal expansion index from normalized ranks of inferred template counts within each repertoire. Generation probabilities in a later analysis came from a VDJ recombination model fitted to out-of-frame rearrangements, and those results were checked against IGoR. In a later analysis, hypergeometric tests were used to score TCR-TCR, TCR-HLA and TCR-CMV co-occurrence, with a repertoire-size bias correction applied to TCR pairs. To estimate false discovery rates, a later analysis permuted the HLA or CMV assignments 20 times. In a later analysis, co-occurring TCRs were grouped using DBSCAN, with TCRdist sequence similarity added in when clustering inside HLA-allele-positive subsets. For co-occurrence clustering, repertoires with fewer than 30,000 or more than 120,000 public chains were excluded, along with a handful of repertoires with anomalous nucleotide sharing. TCRdb re-hosts the immuneACCESS table, in-frame sequences only. Its copies lack some clones; in the studies checked, an unresolved V gene accounts for under half of them, and the cause for the rest is not known. That table furnishes V, J and clone size, whereas the DNA furnished D and trimming. This sample gives some 90,000 clones in total; approximately 80% of them show up just once. The ten largest clonotypes hold 3% to 3.5% of the sample.

The data derive from a study of cytomegalovirus exposure and HLA in healthy donors (dated by TCRdb to about 2017). Regarding the complete study: An earlier analysis of several hundred of the donors reported approximately 300 Gb of sequence data and some 120 million unique TCR beta sequences from around 200 million T cells. About 330 gigabases of sequencing data and approximately 92 million unique TCR sequences made up an early release that covered over 550 HLA-typed donors. The genetic ancestry cluster associated with self-reported Caucasian donors included roughly 84% of the 300 to 400 genotyped donors. The study aimed to test whether signatures of past pathogen exposure could be identified by cataloging public T cell receptors. Using immunosequencing, the study profiled T cell repertoires from approximately 700 subjects and related those repertoires to cytomegalovirus serostatus. In addition to the first cohort of hundreds of subjects, a separate validation cohort of 120 different subjects was used. To predict cytomegalovirus infection status, the study brought together high-throughput TCR immunosequencing, statistical association of individual TCRs with disease status, and machine learning. To study patterns of TCR occurrence, a later analysis re-analyzed previously published TCR beta repertoires from several hundred donors and added high-resolution HLA genotyping. The later analysis used no new phenotypic data to find candidate immune exposures, relying instead on TCR beta sequences and their occurrence across donors. In an earlier analysis of more than 550 of the donors, high-throughput TCR beta sequencing was used to judge whether each TCR beta V gene segment behaved as functional or pseudogenic. Alongside the repertoire data, information on donor age, sex, ethnicity and CMV serostatus was compiled. Genome-wide SNP genotypes for about 60% of the roughly 700 donors were used in a later genetic analysis, which treated that subset as a discovery cohort. Every discovery cohort repertoire had been produced on one sequencing platform. Class I and class II HLA loci were covered by the typing at four-digit resolution. Typing coverage differed by locus: A, B, C, DRB1 and DQB1 were typed in about 629-640 donors, DQA1 in about 500, DPA1 in roughly 590, and DPB1 in 472. Because of strong linkage in the cohort, roughly 5 DR-DQ haplotypes were treated as single units for association and clustering. Among some 400 genotyped donors of the cohort, an average of around 250,000 unique TCR beta nucleotide sequences was sequenced per donor, of which 15% to 20% were non-productive.

The CDR3 spans 12 residues, from the cysteine through the phenylalanine. Here the CDR3 DNA is all that survives: 36 bases in frame from base 1. The germline V gene (reference sequence) supplies CDR1 LNHDA and CDR2 SQIVND. V was cut back by 6 bases and J by 4 bases, leaving a gap of 9 bases between them. The cohort was made up of around 720 healthy bone marrow donors. At the time of sampling, every cohort member was nominally healthy, though immune exposures that went unrecorded were likely present. The donor was CMV seronegative and was included in the group of 352 seronegative cohort members. Each donor provided a peripheral blood sample, and peripheral blood mononuclear cells were used for TCR beta sequencing. The Qiagen DNeasy Blood Extraction Kit was used to extract genomic DNA from the blood cell samples. The paper's findings and limits, for the study overall: Linkage disequilibrium might explain the correlated functional status among segregating V segments, but an unknown experimental factor could not be excluded. For the cohort, immune exposure information was limited to CMV serostatus. A later analysis reported that several top co-occurrence clusters appeared linked to parvovirus B19, influenza, CMV and Epstein-Barr virus. The earlier analysis of approximately 560 of the donors excluded 15 to 20 rarely observed V segments, including chromosome 9 orphons, because counts were too low. In a later analysis, the rate of TCR association differed among HLA loci, with DRB1 alleles having the most associated TCRs and HLA-C alleles having the fewest. According to a later analysis, most CMV-associated TCR beta chains appeared to be HLA-restricted, and the HLA associations seemed to be driven largely by CMV exposure. The cohort was sequenced for TCR beta chains only, and without alpha or paired-chain data the features that could be detected were limited. Across donors, most TCR sequences were observed very rarely, whereas some public TCRs were present in many individuals. Because HLA typing was unavailable for some donors at each locus, only the typed subset was used in association tests. The classifier was reported to diagnose cytomegalovirus status with high specificity and sensitivity in both the original and validation cohorts. A later genetic analysis associated a missense DCLRE1C variant with V-gene and J-gene trimming of TCR beta chains, and an independent cohort replicated the association. Broadly in line with IMGT annotations, most TCR beta V segments showed up in productive rearrangements about 87% or about 30% of the time in an earlier analysis of several hundred of the donors. When HLA alleles, especially DR and DQ, strongly co-occurred, TCR associations were difficult to assign to individual alleles. It was suggested by the authors that the approach could potentially be generalized to other disease states and immunological phenotypes. Presence/absence analyses assumed roughly uniform sequencing depth across donors, an assumption that may not hold. A cluster of highly shared sequence variants was judged likely to represent a technical artifact of the sequencing pipeline. The study listed 150 to 200 TCR beta chains as associated with cytomegalovirus. According to a later genetic analysis, donors in an Asian-associated ancestry cluster had fewer N-insertions in productive TCRs than the roughly 700-donor mean. The 87-base-pair reads could not distinguish some IMGT-functional V segments, including TRBV6-2 and TRBV6-3, so those segments were excluded. In a later analysis, HLA-associated TCR beta chains showed more clonal expansion and lower generation probabilities than non-associated chains that were equally common. A further reported finding was that TCR beta sequences accurately predicted the HLA-A and HLA-B alleles for most subjects in the first cohort. In vitro tests confirmed that a few of the cytomegalovirus-associated TCR beta chains recognize cytomegalovirus antigens. At a false discovery rate of 0.05, a later analysis linked under 20,000 TCR beta sequences to specific HLA alleles.

The sample was PBMCs. The receptor chain draws on TRBV19 and TRBJ1-2; the D gene cannot be resolved reliably. The TCR was taken from a man aged 35 to 55 in good health and CMV-seronegative. The CDR3 has the sequence CASRGGFYGYTF. The nucleotides read TGTGCCAGTAGAGGAGGGTTCTATGGCTACACCTTC.